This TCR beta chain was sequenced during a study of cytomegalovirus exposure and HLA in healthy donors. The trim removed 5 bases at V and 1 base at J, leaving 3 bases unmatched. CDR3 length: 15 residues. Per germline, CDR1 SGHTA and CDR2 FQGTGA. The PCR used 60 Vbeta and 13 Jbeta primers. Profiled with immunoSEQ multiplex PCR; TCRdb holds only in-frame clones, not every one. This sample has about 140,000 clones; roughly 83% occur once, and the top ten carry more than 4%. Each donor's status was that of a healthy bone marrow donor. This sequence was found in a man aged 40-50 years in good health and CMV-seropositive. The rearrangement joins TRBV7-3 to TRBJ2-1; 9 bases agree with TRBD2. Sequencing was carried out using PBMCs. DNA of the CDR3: TGTGCCAGCAGCACTCTAGCGGGGTCCTACAATGAGCAGTTCTTC. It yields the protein CASSTLAGSYNEQFF.